The rows below give T cell receptor beta chains drawn from one sample of a study of T cells in Graves' hyperthyroidism and ophthalmopathy. TCRdb independently ran MiXCR on the multiplex PCR reads; one entry per CDR3 protein. This repertoire shows 300,000 to 400,000 distinct CDR3 sequences, 18% found once; its top ten account for 40%. The source material was blood. These TCRs come from a man aged 18 to 29 with Graves' ophthalmopathy. Both conserved end residues are part of each CDR3. D genes are given only for firm matches. Clone size is given for some rows only: seen once, a few or many times, or a class if the clone is expanded.

. TRBJ1-6 TRBV28 13 many CASSAATGVALHF TGTGCCAGCAGCGCAGCGACCGGTGTGGCCCTCCACTTT
TRBD1 TRBJ2-5 TRBV10-3 13 many CATDPRGQETQYF TGTGCCACCGATCCCAGGGGGCAAGAGACCCAGTACTTC
. TRBJ1-2 TRBV27 15 . CASSLTHRAGYGYTF TGTGCCAGCAGTTTAACCCACAGGGCGGGCTATGGCTACACCTTC
. TRBJ2-7 TRBV27 14 once CASSLGFWGNEQYF TGTGCCAGCAGTTTAGGGTTTTGGGGAAACGAGCAGTACTTC
. TRBJ1-1 TRBV9 15 . CASSPTRLGSAEAFF TGTGCCAGCAGCCCCACCAGACTTGGATCGGCTGAAGCTTTCTTT
TRBD2 TRBJ2-1 TRBV7-3 16 once CASSETGTSMYNEQFF TGTGCCAGCAGCGAAACCGGGACTAGCATGTACAATGAGCAGTTCTTC
. TRBJ1-3 TRBV12-3/TRBV12-4 16 many CASSPPGRASGNTIYF TGTGCCAGCAGTCCGCCTGGCCGAGCCTCTGGAAACACCATATATTTT
TRBD1 TRBJ1-5 TRBV4-1 17 . CASGHDTRQGAAQPQHF TGCGCCAGCGGCCACGATACCCGACAGGGGGCTGCTCAGCCCCAGCATTTT
. TRBJ2-5 TRBV5-1 17 . CASSFSLATGEQETQYF TGCGCCAGCAGCTTTTCATTGGCGACGGGGGAACAAGAGACCCAGTACTTC
TRBD1 TRBJ1-1 TRBV28 15 many CASSPTTGGATEAFF TGTGCCAGCAGTCCGACGACAGGGGGAGCGACTGAAGCTTTCTTT
. TRBJ2-1 TRBV5-8 17 many CASSPTAPMGFRNEQFF TGTGCCAGCAGCCCCACCGCCCCCATGGGCTTTCGTAATGAGCAGTTCTTC
. TRBJ2-5 TRBV3-1 11 many CASSREVDQYF TGTGCCAGCAGCCGAGAAGTTGACCAGTACTTC
TRBD1 TRBJ2-2 TRBV5-1 14 . CGSRDRANTGELFF TGCGGCAGCAGGGACAGGGCGAACACCGGGGAGCTGTTTTTT
. TRBJ1-3 TRBV13 14 many CASSRRDSGNTIYF TGTGCCAGCAGCCGTAGGGACTCTGGAAACACCATATATTTT
. TRBJ2-2 TRBV7-9 10 . CASSFRELFF TGTGCCAGCAGCTTCCGGGAGCTGTTTTTT
TRBD1 TRBJ2-7 TRBV7-2 16 . CASSSWDRIRSYEQYF TGTGCCAGCAGCTCGTGGGACAGGATCCGCTCCTACGAGCAGTACTTC
TRBD1 TRBJ2-6 TRBV4-1 18 few CASSQVRDRVSGANVLTF TGCGCCAGCAGCCAAGTTCGGGACAGGGTGTCTGGGGCCAACGTCCTGACTTTC
TRBD1 TRBJ1-1 TRBV12-3/TRBV12-4 15 many CASSSSGTGNTEAFF TGTGCCAGCAGTTCGTCCGGGACAGGGAACACTGAAGCTTTCTTT
TRBD2 TRBJ2-4 TRBV19 16 . CASSIFGGGARNIQYF TGTGCCAGTAGTATCTTCGGCGGGGGGGCGAGGAACATTCAGTACTTC
TRBD1 TRBJ1-5 TRBV24-1 13 many CATSETGYQPQHF TGTGCCACCAGTGAGACAGGGTATCAGCCCCAGCATTTT
TRBD1 TRBJ1-1 TRBV16 15 few CASSQNPGGNTEAFF TGTGCCAGCAGCCAAAACCCAGGGGGGAACACTGAAGCTTTCTTT
. TRBJ1-2 TRBV14 12 many CASSQAAGGYTF TGTGCCAGCAGCCAAGCAGCGGGTGGCTACACCTTC
. TRBJ1-1 TRBV11-2 11 many CASSYARGAFF TGTGCCAGCAGCTATGCAAGGGGAGCTTTCTTT
. TRBJ2-7 TRBV4-1 15 many CASSQVASAGNEQYF TGCGCCAGCAGCCAAGTAGCTTCGGCAGGAAACGAGCAGTACTTC
. TRBJ2-3 TRBV11-2 16 few CASSSLLNSDTDTQYF TGTGCCAGCAGCTCCCTGTTGAACAGCGACACAGATACGCAGTATTTT
TRBD1 TRBJ2-1 TRBV7-9 15 few CASSRQDREVNEQFF TGTGCCAGCAGCCGTCAGGACAGGGAGGTCAATGAGCAGTTCTTC
TRBD2 TRBJ2-2 TRBV20-1 16 . CSARDPGGVGTGELFF TGCAGTGCTAGAGATCCGGGGGGGGTGGGCACCGGGGAGCTGTTTTTT
. TRBJ1-4 TRBV11-2 12 many CASSLDREKLFF TGTGCCAGCAGCTTAGACCGCGAAAAACTGTTTTTT
. TRBJ2-7 TRBV9 14 few CASSPSYGPYEQYF TGTGCCAGCAGCCCCTCCTACGGTCCTTACGAGCAGTACTTC
TRBD1 TRBJ1-1 TRBV5-5 15 many CASSFFDRENTEAFF TGTGCCAGCAGCTTCTTTGACAGGGAAAACACTGAAGCTTTCTTT
TRBD2 TRBJ2-7 TRBV11-2 15 many CASSPLAGKNYEQYF TGTGCCAGCAGCCCACTAGCGGGAAAAAACTACGAGCAGTACTTC
. TRBJ2-7 TRBV7-8 13 many CASSLGGVYEQYF TGTGCCAGCAGCTTAGGGGGGGTGTACGAGCAGTACTTC
TRBD1 TRBJ2-3 TRBV10-3 14 few CAITRGDRGNTQYF TGTGCCATCACTCGAGGGGACAGGGGGAATACGCAGTATTTT
. TRBJ1-5 TRBV6-2/TRBV6-3 14 few CASRPGGTNQPQHF TGTGCCAGCAGGCCGGGGGGGACCAATCAGCCCCAGCATTTT
. TRBJ2-3 TRBV20-1 14 many CSALGQSSTDTQYF TGCAGTGCCCTAGGACAGTCAAGCACAGATACGCAGTATTTT
. TRBJ1-5 TRBV7-8 12 many CASSSFNQPQHF TGTGCCAGCAGCTCCTTCAATCAGCCCCAGCATTTT
. TRBJ2-2 TRBV6-1 13 . CASGPKGGRELFF TGTGCCAGCGGCCCAAAAGGGGGGAGGGAGCTGTTTTTT
. TRBJ2-2 TRBV5-1 14 few CASSLAGVDGELFF TGCGCCAGCAGCTTAGCAGGGGTCGACGGGGAGCTGTTTTTT
. TRBJ1-4 TRBV3-1 14 many CASSHALGYEKLFF TGTGCCAGCAGCCACGCCCTGGGATATGAAAAACTGTTTTTT
. TRBJ1-1 TRBV28 14 . CASSLGQGQTEAFF TGTGCCAGCAGTTTAGGGCAGGGTCAAACTGAAGCTTTCTTT
. TRBJ2-3 TRBV6-6 13 . CASSYGVSDTQYF TGTGCCAGCAGTTACGGGGTCTCAGATACGCAGTATTTT
TRBD1 TRBJ2-1 TRBV10-3 14 few CAISPGQSYNEQFF TGTGCCATCAGTCCGGGACAGAGTTACAATGAGCAGTTCTTC